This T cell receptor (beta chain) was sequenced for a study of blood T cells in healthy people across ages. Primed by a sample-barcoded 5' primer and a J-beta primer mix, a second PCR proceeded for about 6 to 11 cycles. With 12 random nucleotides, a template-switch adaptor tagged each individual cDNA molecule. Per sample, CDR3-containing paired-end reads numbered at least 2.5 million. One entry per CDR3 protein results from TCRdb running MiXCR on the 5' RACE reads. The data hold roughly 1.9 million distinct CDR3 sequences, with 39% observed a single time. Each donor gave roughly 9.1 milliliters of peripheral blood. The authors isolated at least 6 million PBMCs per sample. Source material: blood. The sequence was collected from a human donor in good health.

CDR3 in DNA: TGTGCCAGCAGCCAAGATGGAGGGTCCTATGGCTACACCTTC. Translation gives CASSQDGGSYGYTF. This chain connects TRBV4-2 to TRBJ1-2, with unresolved D. The germline V and J ends were trimmed by 0 bases and 4 bases, with 9 bases remaining between them. This CDR3 is built from 14 residues. Per the germline V gene, CDR1 is LGHNA and CDR2 is YNFKEQ.